Listed below are T cell receptor beta chains from one sample, sequenced in a study of blood T cell repertoires in COVID-19. The method was immunoSEQ multiplex PCR; TCRdb's version includes in-frame clones alone and lacks a portion of them. The data contain a few hundred thousand clones, roughly 84% of them singletons. The specimen was PBMCs or T cells enriched from blood (not recorded which). These receptor sequences come from a woman aged 40 to 55 who had recovered from COVID-19. Both conserved end residues are part of each CDR3. The D gene is left open where the match is weak. Rows give clone size only sometimes, using once, few, many, or a class for an expanded clone.

13 TRBJ2-7 TRBV5-5 . . CASSSFGDYEQYF TGTGCCAGCAGCTCCTTCGGGGACTACGAGCAGTACTTC
16 TRBJ2-1 TRBV20-1 TRBD2 . CSASLSGRGSYNEQFF TGCAGTGCTAGTCTTAGCGGGAGAGGCTCCTACAATGAGCAGTTCTTC
16 TRBJ1-2 TRBV13 . . CASTFGGPGTNYGYTF TGTGCCAGCACCTTTGGTGGTCCAGGCACTAACTATGGCTACACCTTC
15 TRBJ2-2 TRBV5-1 . . CASSLGLANTGELFF TGCGCCAGCAGCTTGGGTCTAGCGAACACCGGGGAGCTGTTTTTT
11 TRBJ1-1 TRBV28 . . CASSDYTEAFF TGTGCCAGCAGTGACTACACTGAAGCTTTCTTT
15 TRBJ1-6 TRBV7-9 . once CASSDMRVLNSPLHF TGTGCCAGCAGCGATATGAGGGTGCTTAACTCACCCCTCCACTTT
17 TRBJ1-2 TRBV5-1 TRBD1 . CASSFTPGQGLNYGYTF TGCGCCAGCAGCTTTACCCCGGGACAGGGGCTTAACTATGGCTACACCTTC
15 TRBJ2-5 TRBV28 TRBD2 once CASSLPASGRETQYF TGTGCCAGCAGTTTACCGGCTAGCGGGAGAGAGACCCAGTACTTC
18 TRBJ2-1 TRBV25-1 TRBD2 few CASSESQRLAGVRPEQFF TGTGCCAGCAGTGAATCCCAGAGGCTAGCGGGGGTCCGCCCTGAGCAGTTCTTC
14 TRBJ1-2 TRBV5-1 TRBD1 few CASSRTGTDYGYTF TGCGCCAGCAGCCGGACCGGGACAGACTATGGCTACACCTTC
16 TRBJ2-3 TRBV9 TRBD2 . CASRPFSGSRTDTQYF TGTGCCAGCCGGCCCTTTAGCGGGAGTCGGACAGATACGCAGTATTTT
13 TRBJ1-5 TRBV18 . . CASSAYLDQPQHF TGTGCCAGCTCAGCCTACCTGGATCAGCCCCAGCATTTT
16 TRBJ2-2 TRBV24-1 TRBD2 . CATSDSASGAAGELFF TGTGCCACCAGTGATTCCGCTAGCGGGGCGGCCGGGGAGCTGTTTTTT
12 TRBJ1-2 TRBV28 . . CASSLGGGGYTF TGTGCCAGCAGTTTAGGCGGGGGAGGCTACACCTTC
12 TRBJ1-2 TRBV12-3/TRBV12-4 TRBD1 . CASSLTGDGYTF TGTGCCAGCAGTTTGACAGGGGATGGCTACACCTTC
13 TRBJ2-5 TRBV9 TRBD2 . CASSPTTSGSQYF TGTGCCAGCAGCCCCACGACTAGCGGGAGTCAGTACTTC
14 TRBJ2-1 TRBV5-1 . . CASSQGSVGNEQFF TGCGCCAGCAGCCAGGGCTCGGTGGGCAATGAGCAGTTCTTC
15 TRBJ1-3 TRBV6-5 TRBD1 . CASSDRAYSGNTIYF TGTGCCAGCAGCGACAGGGCTTACTCTGGAAACACCATATATTTT
15 TRBJ2-7 TRBV4-2 TRBD2 . CASSQEAGSSYEQYF TGTGCCAGCAGCCAAGAAGCGGGGAGCTCCTACGAGCAGTACTTC
16 TRBJ2-1 TRBV14 TRBD2 . CASSPVGGSSYNEQFF TGTGCCAGCAGTCCCGTTGGCGGGAGCTCCTACAATGAGCAGTTCTTC
15 TRBJ2-1 TRBV5-4 TRBD2 . CASSTGTSGTDEQFF TGTGCCAGCAGTACCGGGACTAGCGGGACGGACGAGCAGTTCTTC
19 TRBJ1-1 TRBV13 TRBD1 once CASSPQPDREGQGNTEAFF TGTGCCAGCAGCCCCCAACCCGACCGTGAGGGACAGGGGAACACTGAAGCTTTCTTT
16 TRBJ2-1 TRBV18 TRBD2 . CASSPITSGSYNEQFF TGTGCCAGCTCACCCATCACTAGCGGCTCCTACAATGAGCAGTTCTTC
14 TRBJ1-2 TRBV10-3 TRBD1 . CAIRSTGGFGGYTF TGTGCCATCAGGAGCACAGGGGGCTTTGGTGGCTACACCTTC
18 TRBJ1-6 TRBV5-6 . . CASSLTSGASSYNSPLHF TGTGCCAGCAGCTTAACCTCTGGGGCCAGCTCCTATAATTCACCCCTCCACTTT
15 TRBJ2-3 TRBV18 TRBD1 . CASSPQTGDTDTQYF TGTGCCAGCTCCCCCCAGACAGGGGACACAGATACGCAGTATTTT
16 TRBJ1-2 TRBV6-5 TRBD1 . CASSYQGVADNYGYTF TGTGCCAGCAGTTATCAGGGGGTCGCCGATAACTATGGCTACACCTTC
15 TRBJ2-1 TRBV6-5 TRBD2 . CASSYWTSGRNEQFF TGTGCCAGCAGTTACTGGACTAGCGGGCGCAATGAGCAGTTCTTC
14 TRBJ1-3 TRBV5-1 . . CASSLTPQGYVIYF TGCGCCAGCAGCTTAACCCCCCAGGGCTACGTGATATATTTT
15 TRBJ1-2 TRBV18 . . CASSLGRASNYGYTF TGTGCCAGCTCACTGGGGAGAGCGTCAAACTATGGCTACACCTTC
15 TRBJ2-1 TRBV28 TRBD2 once CASSKAGEMRNEQFF TGTGCCAGCAGTAAAGCGGGAGAAATGCGCAATGAGCAGTTCTTC
15 TRBJ2-5 TRBV9 TRBD2 . CASSVGLAAQETQYF TGTGCCAGCAGCGTGGGACTAGCGGCCCAAGAGACCCAGTACTTC
18 TRBJ2-3 TRBV29-1 TRBD2 . CSVAGTSGDLTSTDTQYF TGCAGCGTCGCAGGGACTAGCGGGGATCTAACTAGCACAGATACGCAGTATTTT
15 TRBJ2-1 TRBV11-3 TRBD2 . CASSLLAGVGNEQFF TGTGCCAGCAGCCTCCTAGCGGGAGTGGGCAATGAGCAGTTCTTC
13 TRBJ1-1 TRBV18 TRBD1 . CASRDSSGTEAFF TGTGCCAGCAGGGACAGTTCGGGGACTGAAGCTTTCTTT
13 TRBJ2-7 TRBV2 . . CASSAVRAYEQYF TGTGCCAGCAGTGCCGTCAGGGCCTACGAGCAGTACTTC
14 TRBJ2-7 TRBV7-2 . . CASSTDGSSYEQYF TGTGCCAGCAGCACGGATGGGAGCTCCTACGAGCAGTACTTC
13 TRBJ2-3 TRBV7-2 . . CASSFIPTDTQYF TGTGCCAGCAGCTTTATCCCGACAGATACGCAGTATTTT
12 TRBJ2-7 TRBV5-6 . once CASSFSSYEQYF TGTGCCAGCAGCTTCTCCTCCTACGAGCAGTACTTC
12 TRBJ2-1 TRBV27 TRBD2 . CASGGGYNEQFF TGTGCCAGCGGCGGGGGGTACAATGAGCAGTTCTTC
20 TRBJ2-3 TRBV19 TRBD2 . CASSIGFRLAGLTSTDTQYF TGTGCCAGTAGTATAGGTTTTCGGCTAGCGGGACTCACTAGCACAGATACGCAGTATTTT
14 TRBJ2-3 TRBV27 . once CASNSAGFADTQYF TGTGCCAGCAACTCGGCAGGGTTCGCAGATACGCAGTATTTT